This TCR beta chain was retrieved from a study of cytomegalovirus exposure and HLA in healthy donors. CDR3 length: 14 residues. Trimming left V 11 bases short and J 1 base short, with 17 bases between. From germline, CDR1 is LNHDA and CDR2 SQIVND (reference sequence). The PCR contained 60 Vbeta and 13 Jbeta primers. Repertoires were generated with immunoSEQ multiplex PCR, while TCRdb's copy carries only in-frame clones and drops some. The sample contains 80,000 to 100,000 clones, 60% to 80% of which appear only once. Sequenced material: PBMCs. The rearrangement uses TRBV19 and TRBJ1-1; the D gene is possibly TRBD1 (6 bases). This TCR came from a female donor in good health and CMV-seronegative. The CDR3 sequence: CAARRDRQNTEAFF. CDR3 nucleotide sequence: TGTGCCGCTAGAAGAGACAGGCAGAACACTGAAGCTTTCTTT.